This T cell receptor beta chain is drawn from a study of metastatic and nonmetastatic thyroid tumors. Study details: The comparison covered peripheral blood and tumor or nodule tissue in malignant and benign thyroid patients.

Authors' analysis steps: Using the CDR3 differences seen across clinicopathological groups, the authors built a distant-metastasis classifier for papillary thyroid cancer, which was meant to discriminate distant-metastatic patients. TCRdb re-clonotyped the PCR reads through MiXCR. TCRdb, rather than the study authors, made the V and J calls. The sample consists of over 6,500 clones, roughly a third of them appearing once. Germline CDR1 and CDR2: MNHEY and SMNVEV (reference sequence). The germline V and J ends were trimmed by 5 bases and 7 bases, with 21 bases remaining between them. CDR3 length: 16 amino acids. Patients were all untreated before their thyroid surgery.

This clonotype was obtained from a female donor with papillary thyroid cancer or a benign thyroid nodule (not recorded which). Some clones in this sample may be carry-over from other donors' samples. The chain recombines TRBV27 with TRBJ2-1, with a possible D match to TRBD2 (6 bases). Sequenced input: adjacent normal tissue. The CDR3 DNA reads as TGTGCCAGCAGTCCACTACTGACGGGGGTTAGGAATGAGCAGTTCTTC. Protein: CASSPLLTGVRNEQFF.